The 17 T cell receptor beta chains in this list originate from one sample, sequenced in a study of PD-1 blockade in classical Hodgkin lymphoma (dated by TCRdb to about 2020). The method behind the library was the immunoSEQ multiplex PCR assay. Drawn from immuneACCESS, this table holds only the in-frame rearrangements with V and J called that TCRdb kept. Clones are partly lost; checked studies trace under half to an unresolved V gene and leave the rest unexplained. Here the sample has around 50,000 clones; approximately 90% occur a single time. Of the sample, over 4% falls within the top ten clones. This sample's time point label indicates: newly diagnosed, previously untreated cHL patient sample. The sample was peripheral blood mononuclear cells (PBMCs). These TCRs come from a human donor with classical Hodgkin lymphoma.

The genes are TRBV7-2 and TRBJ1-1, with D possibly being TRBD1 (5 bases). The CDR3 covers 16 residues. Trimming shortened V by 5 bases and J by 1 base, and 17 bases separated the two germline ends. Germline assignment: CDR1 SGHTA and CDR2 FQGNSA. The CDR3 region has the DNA TGTGCCAGCAGCCGCTCCGGGGGTTGGGCGAACACTGAAGCTTTCTTT. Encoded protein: CASSRSGGWANTEAFF. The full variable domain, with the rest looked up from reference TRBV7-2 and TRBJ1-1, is GAGVSQSPSNKVTEKGKDVELRCDPISGHTALYWYRQSLGQGLEFLIYFQGNSAPDKSGLPSDRFSAERTGGSVSTLTIQRTQQEDSAVYLCASSRSGGWANTEAFFGQGTRLTVV.

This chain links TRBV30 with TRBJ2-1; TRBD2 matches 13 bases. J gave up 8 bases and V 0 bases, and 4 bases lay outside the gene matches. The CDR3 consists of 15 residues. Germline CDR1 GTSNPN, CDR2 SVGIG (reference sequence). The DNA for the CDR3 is TGTGCCTGGAGTGTAGGACTAGCGGGAGCATATGAGCAGTTCTTC. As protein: CAWSVGLAGAYEQFF.

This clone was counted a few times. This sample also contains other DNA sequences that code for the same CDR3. CDR3 nucleotides: TGTGCCAGCAGCGTAGGAACGGTCAATGAAAAACTGTTTTTT. It encodes CASSVGTVNEKLFF. The chain has TRBV9 and TRBJ1-4; D unclear. Germline V lookup: CDR1 SGDLS, CDR2 YYNGEE. Trimming pared 0 bases from V and 5 bases from J, leaving 8 bases between. This CDR3 spans 14 amino acids.

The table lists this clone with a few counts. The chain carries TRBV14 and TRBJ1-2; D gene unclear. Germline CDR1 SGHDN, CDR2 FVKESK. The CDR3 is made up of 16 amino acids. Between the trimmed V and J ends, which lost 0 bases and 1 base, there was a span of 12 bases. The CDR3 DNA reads TGTGCCAGCAGCCAAGATCACGGACGGATTAACTATGGCTACACCTTC. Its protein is CASSQDHGRINYGYTF.

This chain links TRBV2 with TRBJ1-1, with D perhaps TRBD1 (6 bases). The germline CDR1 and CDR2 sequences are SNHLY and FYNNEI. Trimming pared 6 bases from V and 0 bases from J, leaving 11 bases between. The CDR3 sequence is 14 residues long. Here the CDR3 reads CASRLDRMNTEAFF. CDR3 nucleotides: TGTGCCAGCAGATTAGACAGGATGAACACTGAAGCTTTCTTT.

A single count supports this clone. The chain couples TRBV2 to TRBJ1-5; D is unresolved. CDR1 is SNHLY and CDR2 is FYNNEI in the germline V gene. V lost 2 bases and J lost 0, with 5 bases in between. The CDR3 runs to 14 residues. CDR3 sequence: CASSEPGSNQPQHF. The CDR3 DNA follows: TGTGCCAGCAGTGAACCGGGTAGCAATCAGCCCCAGCATTTT.

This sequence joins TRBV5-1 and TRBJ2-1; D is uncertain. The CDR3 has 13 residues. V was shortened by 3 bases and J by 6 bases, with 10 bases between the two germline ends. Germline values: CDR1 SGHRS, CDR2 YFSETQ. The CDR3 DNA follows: TGCGCCAGCAGCTCGCGACTTGGCAATGAGCAGTTCTTC. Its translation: CASSSRLGNEQFF.

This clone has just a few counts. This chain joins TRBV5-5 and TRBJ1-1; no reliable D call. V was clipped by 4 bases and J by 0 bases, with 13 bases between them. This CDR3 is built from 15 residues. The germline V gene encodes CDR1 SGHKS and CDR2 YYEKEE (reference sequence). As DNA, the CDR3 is TGTGCCAGCAGCCTAGGTAACGGGTTGAACACTGAAGCTTTCTTT. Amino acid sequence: CASSLGNGLNTEAFF.

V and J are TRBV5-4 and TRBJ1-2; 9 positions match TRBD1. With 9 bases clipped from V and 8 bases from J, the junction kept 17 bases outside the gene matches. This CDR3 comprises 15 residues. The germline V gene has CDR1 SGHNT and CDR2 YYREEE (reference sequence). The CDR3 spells CATQGQGRTEFGYTF. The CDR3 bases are TGTGCCACCCAAGGACAGGGGCGGACGGAGTTCGGCTACACCTTC.

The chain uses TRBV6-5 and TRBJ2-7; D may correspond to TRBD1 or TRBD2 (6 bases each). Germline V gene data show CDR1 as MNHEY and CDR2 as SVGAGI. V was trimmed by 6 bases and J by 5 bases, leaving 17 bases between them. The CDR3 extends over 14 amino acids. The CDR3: CASRDPGAIHEQYV. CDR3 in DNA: TGTGCCAGCAGGGATCCGGGGGCCATCCACGAGCAGTACGTC.

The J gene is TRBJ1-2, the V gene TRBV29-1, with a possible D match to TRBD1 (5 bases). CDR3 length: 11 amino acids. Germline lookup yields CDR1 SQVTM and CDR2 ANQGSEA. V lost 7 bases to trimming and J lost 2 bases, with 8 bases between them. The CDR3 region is CSAKGNYGYTF. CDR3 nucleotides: TGCAGCGCGAAGGGGAACTATGGCTACACCTTC.

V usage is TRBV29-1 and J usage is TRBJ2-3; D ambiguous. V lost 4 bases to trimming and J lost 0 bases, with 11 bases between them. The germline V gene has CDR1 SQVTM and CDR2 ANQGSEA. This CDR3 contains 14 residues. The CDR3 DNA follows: TGCAGCGTTGGAGGCAGCTCCAGCACAGATACGCAGTATTTT. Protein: CSVGGSSSTDTQYF.

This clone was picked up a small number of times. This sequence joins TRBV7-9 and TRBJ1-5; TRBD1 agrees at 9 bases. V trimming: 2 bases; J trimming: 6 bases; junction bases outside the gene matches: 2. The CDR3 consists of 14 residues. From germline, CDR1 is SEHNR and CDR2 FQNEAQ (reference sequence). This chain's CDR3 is CASSLTGGSQPQHF. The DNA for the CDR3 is TGTGCCAGCAGCTTAACAGGGGGCAGTCAGCCCCAGCATTTT.

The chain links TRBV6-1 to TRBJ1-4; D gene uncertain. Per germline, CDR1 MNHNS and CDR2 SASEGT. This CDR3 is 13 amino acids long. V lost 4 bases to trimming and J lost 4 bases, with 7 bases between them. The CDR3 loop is CASSVKSNEKLFF. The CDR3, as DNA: TGTGCCAGCAGTGTGAAGAGTAATGAAAAACTGTTTTTT.

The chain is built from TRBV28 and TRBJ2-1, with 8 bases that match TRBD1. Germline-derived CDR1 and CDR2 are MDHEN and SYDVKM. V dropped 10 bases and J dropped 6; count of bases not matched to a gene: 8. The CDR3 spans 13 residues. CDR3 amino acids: CAIPAGGSNEQFF. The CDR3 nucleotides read TGTGCCATCCCTGCAGGGGGCTCCAATGAGCAGTTCTTC.

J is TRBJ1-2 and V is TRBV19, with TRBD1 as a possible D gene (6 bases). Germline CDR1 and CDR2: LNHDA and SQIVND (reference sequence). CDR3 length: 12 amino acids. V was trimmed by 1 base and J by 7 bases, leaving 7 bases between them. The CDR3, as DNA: TGTGCCAGTAGTATAGGGGGGCTTGGCTACACCTTC. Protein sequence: CASSIGGLGYTF.

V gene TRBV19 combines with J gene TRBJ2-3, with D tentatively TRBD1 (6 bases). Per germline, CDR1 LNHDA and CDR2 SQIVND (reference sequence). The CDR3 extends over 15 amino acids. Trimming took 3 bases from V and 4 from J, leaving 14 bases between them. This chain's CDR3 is CASSISRGSSDTQYF. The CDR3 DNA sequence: TGTGCCAGTAGTATTTCCAGGGGTAGCTCAGATACGCAGTATTTT.